These T cell receptor beta chains were read from a single sample in a study of pediatric ulcerative colitis. Using immunoSEQ multiplex PCR, the repertoire was profiled, and TCRdb retains in-frame clones only, with some absent. The data show roughly 45,000 clones, around 81% seen once. The sequencing input was gut tissue. The receptor source for this set is a girl under 18 with moderate ulcerative colitis. Each CDR3 is given with its conserved first and last residue. The D gene is left open where the match is weak. Clone size appears in some rows only: once, few, many, or a class for an expanded clone.

d_call j_call clone_size v_call cdr3_nt cdr3_aa
TRBD1 TRBJ2-3 once TRBV10-3 TGTGCCATCGGGACAGGGGGGACAGATACGCAGTATTTT CAIGTGGTDTQYF
- TRBJ2-7 - TRBV27 TGTGCCAGCAGTACCCCGGGAAACTACTACGAGCAGTACTTC CASSTPGNYYEQYF
- TRBJ1-1 - TRBV30 TGCTCGGGATTTAGGAACACTGAAGCTTTCTTT CSGFRNTEAFF
- TRBJ1-3 few TRBV11-2 TGTGCCAGCAGCTGGGGGCTCAAGGGGTCGGGAAACACCATATATTTT CASSWGLKGSGNTIYF
- TRBJ1-1 few TRBV6-1 TGTGCCAGCAGTGAATCGGGGGCGCAAACTGAAGCTTTCTTT CASSESGAQTEAFF
- TRBJ1-2 medium-sized TRBV7-2 TGTGCCAGCAGCCCGCTTATAGAGACCTACAACCCTTATGGCTACACCTTC CASSPLIETYNPYGYTF
TRBD2 TRBJ2-5 - TRBV7-2 TGTGCCAGCAGCTCTAGCGGGATAGTCCAAGAGACCCAGTACTTC CASSSSGIVQETQYF
- TRBJ2-7 - TRBV29-1 TGCAGCGTTGCGGGCAGCTACGAGCAGTACTTC CSVAGSYEQYF
- TRBJ1-2 - TRBV11-1 TGTGCCAGCAGCTTATCCGGGAGGGAAGGCTATGGCTACACCTTC CASSLSGREGYGYTF
TRBD1 TRBJ1-1 - TRBV29-1 TGCAGCGCAACAGGGGGCTTCACTGAAGCTTTCTTT CSATGGFTEAFF
- TRBJ1-1 - TRBV5-6 TGTGCCAGCAGCTTGGTGGTGGGTTACCGTGACGCTGAAGCTTTCTTT CASSLVVGYRDAEAFF
- TRBJ1-2 few TRBV5-6 TGTGCCAGCAGCACTCCGGGGTACGGAGGGGGCTACACCTTC CASSTPGYGGGYTF
- TRBJ1-5 - TRBV27 TGTGCCAGCAGCCGCACAGGACCCGATCAGCCCCAGCATTTT CASSRTGPDQPQHF
- TRBJ1-4 - TRBV5-1 TGCGCCAGCAGCTCAAAGGACGGGCCGGCAACTAATGAAAAACTGTTTTTT CASSSKDGPATNEKLFF
- TRBJ2-7 - TRBV6-1 TGTGCCAGCAGTGCTAGCCAGGCCCATGTTGTAGGGGAGCAGTACTTC CASSASQAHVVGEQYF
- TRBJ2-7 - TRBV2 TGTGCCAGCGGAGGACAGTTCTACGAGCAGTACTTC CASGGQFYEQYF
TRBD1 TRBJ1-2 - TRBV6-4 TGTGCCAGCAGTGACTCCGGAACAGGGGACTATGGCTACACCTTC CASSDSGTGDYGYTF
TRBD1 TRBJ1-2 few TRBV18 TGTGCCAGCTCACCTCTGGACAGGGGCTATGGCTACACCTTC CASSPLDRGYGYTF
- TRBJ1-1 - TRBV27 TGTGCCAGCAGTTACTCCGCCGGGGGCGTCATGAACACTGAAGCTTTCTTT CASSYSAGGVMNTEAFF
- TRBJ1-6 few TRBV30 TGTGCCTGGAGTGCCCAGGGCGGTTCACCCCTCCACTTT CAWSAQGGSPLHF
TRBD1 TRBJ1-2 - TRBV27 TGTGCCAGCAGTCCCCACACAGGGGGTGGCTACACCTTC CASSPHTGGGYTF
- TRBJ1-1 - TRBV4-1 TGCGCCAGCCGTGGCGGGGCAGGGGCCACTGAAGCTTTCTTT CASRGGAGATEAFF
TRBD2 TRBJ2-7 - TRBV7-2 TGTGCCAGCAGCTTGACTAGCGGGGACTCCTACGAGCAGTACTTC CASSLTSGDSYEQYF
- TRBJ2-2 - TRBV21-1 TGTGCCAGCAGCAAAGGCAGGGATGGCACCGGGGAGCTGTTTTTT CASSKGRDGTGELFF
- TRBJ2-3 - TRBV5-1 TGCGCCAGCAAACTCAACACTCCGGGAGATACGCAGTATTTT CASKLNTPGDTQYF
TRBD1 TRBJ1-1 - TRBV2 TGTGCCAGCAGTTTTACCGGGACAGAGAACACTGAAGCTTTCTTT CASSFTGTENTEAFF
TRBD1 TRBJ2-7 - TRBV5-1 TGCGCCAGCAGCTCCCGGGACAGAGCCTACGAGCAGTACTTC CASSSRDRAYEQYF
TRBD1 TRBJ1-1 - TRBV7-2 TGTGCCAGCAGCCTATCCCAGGGGGCAAAGACTAAAGCTTTCTTT CASSLSQGAKTKAFF
- TRBJ2-7 medium-sized TRBV7-9 TGTGCCAGCAGTCCGGGGCTAGCGAGCTACGAGCAGTACTTC CASSPGLASYEQYF
- TRBJ2-7 - TRBV5-1 TGCGCCAGCAGCTATGACAGTTCCTACGAGCAGTACTTC CASSYDSSYEQYF
- TRBJ2-7 - TRBV27 TGTGCCAGCAGTTTATACAGGGAAAACGCGTACGAGCAGTACTTC CASSLYRENAYEQYF
- TRBJ2-5 - TRBV11-2 TGTGCCAGCAGCTTTGGAGGCCTCCCACAAGAGACCCAGTACTTC CASSFGGLPQETQYF
TRBD1 TRBJ1-5 - TRBV19 TGTGCCAGTAGTATCGGGGACAGGGGGCTATACCAGCCCCAGCATTTT CASSIGDRGLYQPQHF
- TRBJ1-2 - TRBV10-1 TGCGCCAGCAGTGAGTCGAAATCAGGGGCTCCCTATGGCTACACCTTC CASSESKSGAPYGYTF
- TRBJ1-4 few TRBV28 TGTGCCAGCAGCCCAGGAAGACAGGCTAATGAAAAACTGTTTTTT CASSPGRQANEKLFF
TRBD1 TRBJ2-7 - TRBV23-1 TGCGCCAGCATTCCCCGGATTCGGGACAGCGCAGGCTTC CASIPRIRDSAGF
- TRBJ1-2 medium-sized TRBV27 TGTGCCAGCAGTCTGTATGGGACTCACTATGGCTACACCTTC CASSLYGTHYGYTF
TRBD2 TRBJ2-3 - TRBV5-1 TGCGCCAGCAGCTTGGGCGGGAGACCCAGCACAGATACGCAGTATTTT CASSLGGRPSTDTQYF
TRBD1 TRBJ2-1 - TRBV2 TGTGCCAGCAGCCGGGACAGGAACAATGAGCAGTTCTTC CASSRDRNNEQFF
TRBD2 TRBJ2-1 few TRBV18 TGTGCCAGCTCCCCTACCCGGGAGGGTAGGTGGAATGAGCAGTTCTTC CASSPTREGRWNEQFF
- TRBJ1-5 - TRBV6-5 TGTGCCAGCAGTTACCGCCCTCCAGGTAGCAATCAGCCCCAGCATTTT CASSYRPPGSNQPQHF
- TRBJ1-2 few TRBV5-4 TGTGCCAGCAGCTTGGGGACCGCGCAGCACTATGGCTACACCTTC CASSLGTAQHYGYTF
- TRBJ1-2 - TRBV6-4 TGTGCCAGCAAGATTTTGGACAACCCTAACTATGGCTACACCTTC CASKILDNPNYGYTF
- TRBJ2-7 - TRBV6-5 TGTGCCAGCAGTTACTCGAGGGTAGCCGCCTACGAGCAGTACTTC CASSYSRVAAYEQYF
- TRBJ2-1 - TRBV2 TGTGCCAGCAGTACCTCTTCGACTTACAATGAGCAGTTCTTC CASSTSSTYNEQFF
- TRBJ1-5 - TRBV4-3 TGCGCCAGCAGCCAAGATCAGGGTACGCAGCCCCAGCATTTT CASSQDQGTQPQHF
- TRBJ2-3 - TRBV27 TGTGCCAGCAGTTCCCTCATAGGCGATATCACAGATACGCAGTATTTT CASSSLIGDITDTQYF
- TRBJ2-2 - TRBV7-6 TGTGCCAGCAGCTTAATGGGTCGGGTCCCGGGCACCGGGGAGCTGTTTTTT CASSLMGRVPGTGELFF
- TRBJ2-1 - TRBV7-3 TGTGCCAGCAGCCCTCAGGAGGGGTCCTACAATGAGCAGTTCTTC CASSPQEGSYNEQFF
- TRBJ2-7 - TRBV7-2 TGTGCCAGCAGCCCGATCTACGACGAGCAGTACTTC CASSPIYDEQYF
- TRBJ2-6 - TRBV19 TGTGCCAGTAGTATTACCACTCAGGGTTGGGGAGGCCACGTCCTGACTTTC CASSITTQGWGGHVLTF